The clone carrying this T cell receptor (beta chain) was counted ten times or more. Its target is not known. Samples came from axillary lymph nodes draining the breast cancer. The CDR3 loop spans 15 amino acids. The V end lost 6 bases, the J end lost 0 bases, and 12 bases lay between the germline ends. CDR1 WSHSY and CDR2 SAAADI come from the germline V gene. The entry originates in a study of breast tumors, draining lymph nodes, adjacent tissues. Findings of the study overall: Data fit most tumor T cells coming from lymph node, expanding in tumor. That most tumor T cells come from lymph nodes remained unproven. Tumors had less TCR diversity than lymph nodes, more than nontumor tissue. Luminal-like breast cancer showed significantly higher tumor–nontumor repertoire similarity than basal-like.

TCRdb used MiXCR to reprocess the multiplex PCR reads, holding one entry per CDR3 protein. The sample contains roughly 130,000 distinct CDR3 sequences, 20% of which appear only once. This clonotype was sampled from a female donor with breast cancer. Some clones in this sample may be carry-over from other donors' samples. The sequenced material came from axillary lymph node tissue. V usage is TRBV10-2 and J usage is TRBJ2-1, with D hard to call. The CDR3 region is CASRVTSSSYNEQFF. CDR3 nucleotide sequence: TGCGCCAGCAGGGTGACCTCTAGCTCCTACAATGAGCAGTTCTTC.